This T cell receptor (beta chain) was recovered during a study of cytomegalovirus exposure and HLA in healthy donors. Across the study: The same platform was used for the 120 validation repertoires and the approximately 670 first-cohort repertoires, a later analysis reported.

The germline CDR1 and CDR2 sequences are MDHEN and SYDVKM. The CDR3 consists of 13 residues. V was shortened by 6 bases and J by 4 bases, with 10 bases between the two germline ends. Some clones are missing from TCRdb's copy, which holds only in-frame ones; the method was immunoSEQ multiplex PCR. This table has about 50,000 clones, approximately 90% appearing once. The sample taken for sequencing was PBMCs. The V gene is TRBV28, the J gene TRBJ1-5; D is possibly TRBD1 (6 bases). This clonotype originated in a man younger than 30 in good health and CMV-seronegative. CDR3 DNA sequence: TGTGCCAGCAGGCGGACAGTAAATCAGCCCCAGCATTTT. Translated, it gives CASRRTVNQPQHF.